A single sample gave rise to the 24 T cell receptor beta chains below, sequenced in a study of blood T cell repertoires in COVID-19. TCRdb keeps only in-frame clones here, not all; method: immunoSEQ multiplex PCR. This sample has 150,000 or so clones; around 88% occur once, and the top ten carry around a tenth. Sequencing input: peripheral blood. These receptors came from a man aged 45 to 65 with acute or convalescent COVID-19.

This rearrangement joins TRBV28 to TRBJ1-6; 7 bases fit TRBD1. Per germline, CDR1 MDHEN and CDR2 SYDVKM. The CDR3 is made up of 14 amino acids. Losses at the gene ends were 5 bases for V and 7 bases for J; bases not matched to a gene: 5. CDR3 sequence reads: CASSVGTVNSPLHF. The CDR3 DNA sequence: TGTGCCAGCAGTGTCGGGACAGTCAATTCACCCCTCCACTTT. The complete variable domain, with remaining parts taken from reference TRBV28 and TRBJ1-6, reads DVKVTQSSRYLVKRTGEKVFLECVQDMDHENMFWYRQDPGLGLRLIYFSYDVKMKEKGDIPEGYSVSREKKERFSLILESASTNQTSMYLCASSVGTVNSPLHFGNGTRLTVT.

V gene TRBV6-6 combines with J gene TRBJ1-4, with TRBD1 matching over 7 bases. This CDR3 has 13 amino acids. With V trimmed by 4 bases and J by 7 bases, 3 bases remained unmatched. From germline, CDR1 is MNHNY and CDR2 SVGAGI (reference sequence). The CDR3 nucleotides are TGTGCCAGCAGTTTATCAGGGGGTGAAAAACTGTTTTTT. It codes for CASSLSGGEKLFF.

This clone has just one count. The chain uses TRBV12-2 and TRBJ2-7; TRBD1 is the table's D call, not checked against the DNA. TRBV12-2 is noted as a pseudogene. CDR3 length equals 19 residues. As DNA, the CDR3 is TGTGCAAGTCGCTTAGCGGAGACGTTAACCGGGACAGGGACCTACGAGCAGTACTTC. It translates to CASRLAETLTGTGTYEQYF.

Comment on this clone: At one of its ends the junction is not consistent with the germline gene, which may arise from a read error. This chain connects TRBV19 to TRBJ1-1; 8 nucleotides agree with TRBD1. The CDR3 consists of 15 residues. Germline V lookup: CDR1 LNHDA, CDR2 SQIVND (reference sequence). CDR3 protein: CASSPSLGTGPGRGF. For the CDR3, the DNA is TGTGCCAGTAGTCCGAGTCTCGGGACAGGTCCAGGGCGAGGCTTT.

The chain has TRBV5-5 and TRBJ1-4, with 9 bases that match TRBD1. CDR3 size: 15 residues. J was trimmed by 5 bases and V by 4 bases; bases with no gene match: 6. Germline V CDR1 and CDR2: SGHKS, YYEKEE (reference sequence). CDR3 protein: CASSPYRGRNEKLFF. The CDR3 bases are TGTGCCAGCAGCCCCTACAGGGGGCGGAATGAAAAACTGTTTTTT.

This clone has a handful of counts. The chain has TRBV6-5 and TRBJ1-1; 8 nucleotides align to TRBD1. The CDR3 spans 14 residues. Germline CDR1 MNHEY, CDR2 SVGAGI. Trimming at V came to 6 bases and at J to 6 bases, leaving 9 bases not matched to a gene. This CDR3 is CASRETGESAEAFF. CDR3 DNA: TGTGCCAGCAGGGAGACAGGGGAGAGTGCTGAAGCTTTCTTT.

V and J are TRBV9 and TRBJ1-6; 7 bases are a match to TRBD1. The ends lost 8 bases at V and 2 bases at J; junction bases unmatched: 4. Germline V gene data show CDR1 as SGDLS and CDR2 as YYNGEE. This CDR3 has 14 residues. The CDR3 nucleotides read TGTGCCAGTCAGGGGGACACCTATAATTCACCCCTCCACTTT. As protein: CASQGDTYNSPLHF.

The gene calls are TRBV28 and TRBJ1-2; D perhaps matches TRBD1 (6 bases). This CDR3 region has 16 residues. Germline V gene sequence: CDR1 MDHEN, CDR2 SYDVKM. Trimming removed 4 bases at V and 1 base at J, with 16 bases between. CDR3 loop: CASSYVTGSFNYGYTF. The CDR3 DNA sequence: TGTGCCAGCAGTTATGTGACAGGAAGCTTTAACTATGGCTACACCTTC.

The chain couples TRBV19 to TRBJ1-4; D possibly corresponds to TRBD1 (6 bases). V shed 9 bases and J shed 6 bases, with 17 bases lying between them. CDR3 length: 14 amino acids. Germline CDR1 is LNHDA and CDR2 is SQIVND (reference sequence). Here the CDR3 reads CASNNHAGDEKLFF. The DNA for the CDR3 is TGTGCCAGCAACAACCACGCAGGGGATGAAAAACTGTTTTTT.

The rearrangement uses TRBV15 and TRBJ1-4; no reliable D call. This CDR3 spans 15 amino acids. V was pared by 2 bases and J by 7 bases, with 14 bases between. Looked up from germline, CDR1 is LNHNV and CDR2 is YYDKDF (reference sequence). CDR3 coding DNA: TGTGCCACCAGCAGAAGTCGGGATTGGGGTGAAAAACTGTTTTTT. Translated: CATSRSRDWGEKLFF.

The V and J genes are TRBV25-1 and TRBJ1-2; D call uncertain. The CDR3 has 14 amino acids. From germline, CDR1 is MGHDK and CDR2 SYGVNS. Deletions cut 6 bases from V and 4 bases from J, with 15 bases between. CDR3 sequence: CASRPIGSSYGYTF. The CDR3 DNA is TGTGCCAGCAGACCCATTGGGAGTTCCTATGGCTACACCTTC.

The CDR3 DNA reads TGTGCCAGCAGCTTACCGGGTTTAACTGAAGCTTTCTTT. Its protein is CASSLPGLTEAFF. The V call is TRBV7-9, the J call TRBJ1-1; D not resolved. Germline CDR1 and CDR2: SEHNR and FQNEAQ (reference sequence). The CDR3 contains 13 residues. Trimming stripped 2 bases from V and 5 bases from J, with 9 bases between. The variable domain in full, completed from reference TRBV7-9 and TRBJ1-1, reads DTGVSQNPRHKITKRGQNVTFRCDPISEHNRLYWYRQTLGQGPEFLTYFQNEAQLEKSRLLSDRFSAERPKGSFSTLEIQRTEQGDSAMYLCASSLPGLTEAFFGQGTRLTVV.

The rearrangement links TRBV19 to TRBJ2-7; D gene uncertain. The CDR3 totals 14 residues. V dropped 1 base and J dropped 3 bases, with 10 bases sitting between them. Germline assignment: CDR1 LNHDA and CDR2 SQIVND (reference sequence). CDR3 sequence: CASSIASGRYEQYF. The CDR3 nucleotides read TGTGCCAGTAGTATAGCCAGTGGTCGCTACGAGCAGTACTTC.

The rearrangement links TRBV6-5 to TRBJ1-3, with a tentative D call TRBD1 (6 bases). Trimming removed 6 bases from V and 0 bases from J, with 12 bases in between. The CDR3 is made up of 15 amino acids. Germline assignment: CDR1 MNHEY and CDR2 SVGAGI. CDR3 DNA sequence: TGTGCCAGCAGGGGGAACAGGGACTCTGGAAACACCATATATTTT. Translated: CASRGNRDSGNTIYF.

V is TRBV6-5 and J is TRBJ2-3; D might be TRBD1 (6 bases). CDR1 is MNHEY and CDR2 is SVGAGI in the germline V gene. V was shortened by 6 bases and J by 4 bases, with 14 bases between the two germline ends. This CDR3 contains 14 residues. The CDR3, as DNA: TGTGCCAGCAGCGACCGGGACATCCCAGATACGCAGTATTTT. Translation gives CASSDRDIPDTQYF.

The CDR3 here is CASSDWDRVLGYTF. The CDR3 DNA is TGTGCCAGCAGTGACTGGGACAGGGTTCTTGGCTACACCTTC. The chain recombines TRBV2 with TRBJ1-2, with 9 bases that match TRBD1. With 3 bases clipped from V and 7 bases from J, the junction kept 6 bases outside the gene matches. Looked up from germline, CDR1 is SNHLY and CDR2 is FYNNEI. This CDR3 spans 14 amino acids.

The chain combines TRBV18 with TRBJ2-3; 14 positions agree with TRBD2. The V segment lost 3 bases and the J segment 2 bases; nucleotides outside the gene matches: 7. Germline V gene data show CDR1 as KGHSH and CDR2 as LQKENI. The CDR3 is 18 amino acids. The CDR3 protein is CASSPLGLAGGPTDTQYF. CDR3 in DNA: TGTGCCAGCTCACCTCTCGGACTAGCGGGAGGTCCCACAGATACGCAGTATTTT.

The chain links TRBV24-1 to TRBJ2-1; TRBD2 matches 13 bases. The germline gives CDR1 KGHDR, CDR2 SFDVKD. V lost 0 bases and J lost 1; bases outside the gene matches: 8. CDR3 length equals 20 residues. DNA for the CDR3: TGTGCCACCAGTGATTTGAAGCGGACTAGCGGGAGACATTCCTACAATGAGCAGTTCTTC. It codes for CATSDLKRTSGRHSYNEQFF.

The CDR3 sequence is CASSQERELAGVDTQYF. DNA for the CDR3: TGTGCCAGCAGCCAAGAGCGGGAACTAGCGGGAGTGGATACGCAGTATTTT. The genes are TRBV3-1 (or the pseudogene TRBV3-2) and TRBJ2-3; 11 nucleotides match TRBD2. V lost 0 bases to trimming and J lost 6 bases; unmatched junction nucleotides: 8. The CDR3 covers 17 residues. Germline-derived CDR1 and CDR2 are LGHDT and YNNKEL (reference sequence).

V is TRBV11-2 and J is TRBJ1-3; perhaps TRBD1 as D (5 bases). Germline V gene data show CDR1 as SGHAT and CDR2 as FQNNGV. The V end was cut by 3 bases, the J end by 4 bases, with 13 bases between. CDR3 size: 15 residues. The CDR3 bases are TGTGCCAGCAGCTTTCAGGGCCTGGGGGGAAACACCATATATTTT. This encodes CASSFQGLGGNTIYF.

J is TRBJ1-2 and V is TRBV7-8; D possibly corresponds to TRBD1 (6 bases). V lost 4 bases to trimming and J lost 2 bases, with 17 bases between them. The CDR3 runs to 16 residues. Germline CDR1 SGHVS, CDR2 FQNEAQ. As DNA, the CDR3 is TGTGCCAGCAGCTCAGAACTCAACAGGGCCAACTATGGCTACACCTTC. Translation gives CASSSELNRANYGYTF. The complete variable domain, with remaining parts taken from reference TRBV7-8 and TRBJ1-2, reads GAGVSQSPRYKVAKRGQDVALRCDPISGHVSLFWYQQALGQGPEFLTYFQNEAQLDKSGLPSDRFFAERPEGSVSTLKIQRTQQEDSAVYLCASSSELNRANYGYTFGSGTRLTVV.

This rearrangement joins TRBV6-5 to TRBJ1-1; D gene ambiguous. The V end was cut by 2 bases, the J end by 6 bases, with 7 bases between. CDR1 MNHEY and CDR2 SVGAGI come from the germline V gene. The CDR3 has 12 amino acids. The CDR3 sequence is CASSYVGSEAFF. The CDR3 DNA sequence: TGTGCCAGCAGTTACGTGGGCTCTGAAGCTTTCTTT.

V usage is TRBV7-9 and J usage is TRBJ2-1; D is unclear. The germline V gene has CDR1 SEHNR and CDR2 FQNEAQ (reference sequence). CDR3 length: 13 residues. Trimming removed 2 bases from V and 5 bases from J, with 7 bases in between. Written as DNA, the CDR3 is TGTGCCAGCAGCTTAAGAGATCACAATGAGCAGTTCTTC. Translated, it gives CASSLRDHNEQFF.

This clone was counted only a few times. The CDR3 loop reads CASSYPPGGSTDTQYF. The CDR3 DNA is TGTGCCAGCAGCTACCCTCCTGGCGGCAGCACAGATACGCAGTATTTT. V usage is TRBV11-2 and J usage is TRBJ2-3; D gene unclear. V lost 4 bases, J lost 0 bases, and 14 bases lay in between. CDR3 size: 16 residues. Germline assignment: CDR1 SGHAT and CDR2 FQNNGV.